This T cell receptor beta chain was recorded in a study of technical replicates of blood from four donors. Assay: immunoSEQ multiplex PCR; the TCRdb copy retains only in-frame clones and omits some. The data contain more than 90,000 clones, 90% to 96% of them singletons. The sequenced sample was T cells isolated from PBMCs. This receptor was taken from a human donor in good health.

In DNA, the CDR3 is TGTGCCAGCAGCAGGGGTTTCACTGAAGCTTTCTTT. Translating it yields CASSRGFTEAFF. V gene TRBV5-6 combines with J gene TRBJ1-1, with D maybe TRBD1 (5 bases). V gave up 4 bases and J gave up 4 bases, with 8 bases separating them. CDR3 length: 12 residues. Germline-derived CDR1 and CDR2 are SGHDT and YYEEEE. Variable domain in full (rest from reference TRBV5-6 and TRBJ1-1): DAGVTQSPTHLIKTRGQQVTLRCSPKSGHDTVSWYQQALGQGPQFIFQYYEEEERQRGNFPDRFSGHQFPNYSSELNVNALLLGDSALYLCASSRGFTEAFFGQGTRLTVV.